Sequencing of this TCR beta chain was carried out in a study of T cell responses to AZD1222 COVID-19 vaccine. Repertoires were generated with immunoSEQ multiplex PCR, while TCRdb's copy carries only in-frame clones and drops some. Of approximately 94,000 clones in the sample, around nine tenths were seen once. The CDR3 is 13 amino acids. Trimming took 4 bases from V and 8 from J, leaving 13 bases between them. Germline loops: CDR1 KGHDR, CDR2 SFDVKD. The TCR was taken from an adult in good health. Material: peripheral blood, obtained on day 0 of AZD1222 vaccination. The chain couples TRBV24-1 to TRBJ1-2; D ambiguous. The chain's CDR3 is CATSEGPTRGYTF. The CDR3 nucleotides read TGTGCCACCAGTGAGGGCCCCACGAGGGGCTACACCTTC.